This is a list of T cell receptor beta chains from one sample in a study of shared clonotypes between healthy human individuals. The table came from immunoSEQ multiplex PCR; TCRdb's copy has only in-frame clones and leaves some out. The sample shows 760,000 or so clones, 96% of them seen only once. Source material: naive CD8+ T cells sorted from blood. These receptors were obtained from a man aged 25-40 years in good health. The CDR3 runs from the conserved cysteine through the conserved F or W. The D gene is left open where the match is weak. Clone size, where shown, is once, few, many, or a class for clones that have expanded.

abundance	v_gene	j_gene	d_gene	CDR3aa	CDR3nt
-	TRBV15	TRBJ1-3	-	CATSTGRLEGNTIYF	TGTGCCACCAGCACGGGACGGTTAGAAGGAAACACCATATATTTT
-	TRBV29-1	TRBJ2-7	TRBD1	CSVTITGGPPYEQYF	TGCAGCGTTACGATAACAGGGGGCCCTCCTTACGAGCAGTACTTC
-	TRBV27	TRBJ1-2	-	CASSPRARGTANYGYTF	TGTGCCAGCAGTCCCCGGGCCCGAGGAACAGCTAACTATGGCTACACCTTC
-	TRBV25-1	TRBJ2-3	-	CASSRTEDLTDTQYF	TGTGCCAGCAGTCGAACCGAAGATCTCACAGATACGCAGTATTTT
few	TRBV5-8	TRBJ1-5	-	CASRYTGLSNQPQHF	TGTGCCAGCAGGTATACAGGGTTAAGCAATCAGCCCCAGCATTTT
-	TRBV27	TRBJ1-2	-	CASSSRGAGYTF	TGTGCCAGCAGTTCCCGTGGGGCCGGCTACACCTTC
-	TRBV29-1	TRBJ2-7	TRBD1	CSADQGQGVNYEQYF	TGCAGCGCCGACCAGGGACAGGGGGTGAACTACGAGCAGTACTTC
-	TRBV27	TRBJ1-5	-	CASIGHGGPGGNQPQHF	TGTGCCAGCATCGGTCATGGGGGGCCCGGTGGCAATCAGCCCCAGCATTTT
-	TRBV2	TRBJ2-1	TRBD2	CASSRLAGASSYNEQFF	TGTGCCAGCAGCAGACTAGCGGGAGCCTCATCCTACAATGAGCAGTTCTTC
-	TRBV27	TRBJ1-5	-	CASSLSVYSNQPQHF	TGTGCCAGCAGTTTATCGGTATATAGCAATCAGCCCCAGCATTTT
-	TRBV11-3	TRBJ2-3	-	CASSIETGDTQYF	TGTGCCAGCAGCATAGAGACGGGAGATACGCAGTATTTT
-	TRBV15	TRBJ2-7	TRBD2	CATSRERGSAYEQYF	TGTGCCACCAGCAGAGAGCGCGGGAGCGCCTACGAGCAGTACTTC
-	TRBV28	TRBJ2-7	-	CASGYYEQYF	TGTGCCAGCGGCTACTACGAGCAGTACTTC
once	TRBV29-1	TRBJ1-1	-	CSVGLAGDGTEAFF	TGCAGCGTTGGGCTAGCAGGGGATGGCACTGAAGCTTTCTTT
few	TRBV7-8	TRBJ2-1	TRBD2	CASSLAQGTSGSEGYNEQFF	TGTGCCAGCAGCTTAGCTCAGGGGACTAGCGGGAGCGAGGGGTACAATGAGCAGTTCTTC
-	TRBV18	TRBJ2-1	-	CASSPAQGDWTDEQFF	TGTGCCAGCTCACCCGCCCAAGGGGATTGGACGGATGAGCAGTTCTTC
-	TRBV5-8	TRBJ2-7	-	CASSRSSAYEQYF	TGTGCCAGCAGCCGATCATCAGCCTACGAGCAGTACTTC
-	TRBV20-1	TRBJ2-1	-	CSARDYVEQFF	TGCAGTGCTAGAGATTACGTTGAGCAGTTCTTC
-	TRBV18	TRBJ2-7	-	CASSPQGTEQYF	TGTGCCAGCTCACCACAGGGAACGGAGCAGTACTTC
-	TRBV27	TRBJ2-1	-	CASRPPGAYNEQFF	TGTGCCAGCAGGCCCCCGGGGGCCTACAATGAGCAGTTCTTC
-	TRBV13	TRBJ2-5	TRBD1	CASSSDREDQETQYF	TGTGCCAGCAGCTCAGACAGGGAAGACCAAGAGACCCAGTACTTC
-	TRBV2	TRBJ2-1	TRBD2	CASSEALAGVDEQFF	TGTGCCAGCAGTGAAGCGCTAGCGGGAGTCGATGAGCAGTTCTTC
-	TRBV28	TRBJ2-7	-	CASSPRRDKTYEQYF	TGTGCCAGCAGCCCTCGAAGGGACAAAACCTACGAGCAGTACTTC
-	TRBV4-3	TRBJ2-7	-	CASSHARDNYEQYF	TGCGCCAGCAGCCACGCCAGGGACAACTACGAGCAGTACTTC
-	TRBV7-9	TRBJ2-2	-	CASSPKAGELFF	TGTGCCAGCAGCCCCAAGGCCGGGGAGCTGTTTTTT
-	TRBV18	TRBJ1-5	-	CASSPRGGNQPQHF	TGTGCCAGCTCACCACGGGGAGGCAATCAGCCCCAGCATTTT